A selection of T cell receptor beta chains follows, all from one sample in a study of T cells in Graves' hyperthyroidism and ophthalmopathy. Via MiXCR, TCRdb re-called the multiplex PCR reads, giving one row per CDR3 protein. Altogether under 700,000 distinct CDR3 sequences are present, around 15% being singletons, with the ten largest covering around 19%. Sequencing was done on a sample of blood. These receptors were collected from a woman under 30 with Graves' hyperthyroidism. Both conserved end residues are part of each CDR3. The D gene is left open where the match is weak. Only some rows state a clone size, as once, few, many or a class for expanded clones.

D: NA
V: TRBV20-1
size: NA
J: TRBJ2-1
CDR3: CSARSPWLNEQFF
DNA: TGCAGTGCTAGATCTCCGTGGCTGAATGAGCAGTTCTTC

D: NA
V: TRBV6-2/TRBV6-3
size: many
J: TRBJ1-1
CDR3: CASSHDPMLRNTEAFF
DNA: TGTGCCAGCAGTCACGATCCTATGCTGAGGAACACTGAAGCTTTCTTT

D: NA
V: TRBV20-1
size: many
J: TRBJ1-5
CDR3: CSARDLIGTQPQHF
DNA: TGCAGTGCTAGAGATCTAATAGGGACCCAGCCCCAGCATTTT

D: NA
V: TRBV6-5
size: few
J: TRBJ2-1
CDR3: CASSYSRGRGNEQFF
DNA: TGTGCCAGCAGTTACTCCCGCGGAAGGGGCAATGAGCAGTTCTTC

D: TRBD1
V: TRBV12-5
size: NA
J: TRBJ1-5
CDR3: CASAPDRGLLGGNQPQHF
DNA: TGTGCTAGTGCCCCGGACAGGGGGCTATTGGGGGGCAATCAGCCCCAGCATTTT

D: NA
V: TRBV28
size: NA
J: TRBJ2-3
CDR3: CASSPRRPRGTDTQYF
DNA: TGTGCCAGCAGCCCCCGGAGACCTAGGGGCACAGATACGCAGTATTTT

D: TRBD2
V: TRBV18
size: many
J: TRBJ2-3
CDR3: CASSPGLAGTDTQYF
DNA: TGTGCCAGCAGCCCCGGACTAGCGGGCACAGATACGCAGTATTTT

D: TRBD1
V: TRBV13
size: NA
J: TRBJ2-1
CDR3: CASSAVGQGSYNEQFF
DNA: TGTGCCAGCAGCGCCGTCGGACAGGGCTCCTACAATGAGCAGTTCTTC

D: TRBD2
V: TRBV2
size: many
J: TRBJ2-4
CDR3: CASIQDAGENIQYF
DNA: TGTGCCAGCATTCAGGATGCGGGGGAAAACATTCAGTACTTC

D: NA
V: TRBV20-1
size: many
J: TRBJ2-5
CDR3: CSATYQETQYF
DNA: TGCAGTGCTACGTACCAAGAGACCCAGTACTTC

D: NA
V: TRBV10-3
size: few
J: TRBJ2-1
CDR3: CAISERAYEQFF
DNA: TGTGCCATCAGTGAAAGGGCCTATGAGCAGTTCTTC

D: NA
V: TRBV28
size: many
J: TRBJ1-5
CDR3: CASSGGLYSNQPQHF
DNA: TGTGCCAGCAGTGGGGGGCTTTATAGCAATCAGCCCCAGCATTTT

D: TRBD1
V: TRBV6-1
size: few
J: TRBJ1-1
CDR3: CASRGDRTPSNTEAFF
DNA: TGTGCCAGCAGGGGGGACAGGACCCCTTCGAACACTGAAGCTTTCTTT

D: NA
V: TRBV2
size: NA
J: TRBJ1-3
CDR3: CASSEAITRNTIYF
DNA: TGTGCCAGCAGTGAAGCCATTACCCGAAACACCATATATTTT

D: NA
V: TRBV7-4
size: many
J: TRBJ2-7
CDR3: CASSHGPIIPYEQYF
DNA: TGTGCCAGCAGCCACGGGCCTATTATCCCATACGAGCAGTACTTC

D: NA
V: TRBV12-3/TRBV12-4
size: many
J: TRBJ1-1
CDR3: CASSLGGLGTEAFF
DNA: TGTGCCAGCAGTTTAGGGGGGCTGGGCACTGAAGCCTTCTTT

D: NA
V: TRBV3-1
size: many
J: TRBJ2-5
CDR3: CASSRPGLQETQYF
DNA: TGTGCCAGCAGCAGACCGGGCTTACAAGAGACCCAGTACTTC

D: TRBD2
V: TRBV20-1
size: many
J: TRBJ2-1
CDR3: CSAIPGGSYNEQFF
DNA: TGCAGTGCGATACCGGGGGGGTCCTACAATGAGCAGTTCTTC

D: TRBD1
V: TRBV20-1
size: many
J: TRBJ2-7
CDR3: CSARDPTGFSYEQYF
DNA: TGCAGTGCTAGAGATCCGACAGGGTTCTCCTACGAGCAGTACTTC